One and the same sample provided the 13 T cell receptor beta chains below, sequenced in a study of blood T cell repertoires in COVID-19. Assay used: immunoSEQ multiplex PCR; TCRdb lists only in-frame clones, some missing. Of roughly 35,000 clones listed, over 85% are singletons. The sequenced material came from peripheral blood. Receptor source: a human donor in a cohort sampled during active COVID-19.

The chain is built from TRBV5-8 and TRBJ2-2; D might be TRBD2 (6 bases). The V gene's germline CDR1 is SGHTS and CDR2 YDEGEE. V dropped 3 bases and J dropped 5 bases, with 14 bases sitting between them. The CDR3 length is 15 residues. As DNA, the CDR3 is TGTGCCAGCAGCTCCTTGGAGGGTGTGACCGGGGAGCTGTTTTTT. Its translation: CASSSLEGVTGELFF. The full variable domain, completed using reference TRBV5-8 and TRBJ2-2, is EAGVTQSPTHLIKTRGQQATLRCSPISGHTSVYWYQQALGLGLQFLLWYDEGEERNRGNFPPRFSGRQFPNYSSELNVNALELEDSALYLCASSSLEGVTGELFFGEGSRLTVL.

CDR3 coding DNA: TGTGCCAGCGCGACAGGGGTGAGCACTGAAGCTTTCTTT. Translated: CASATGVSTEAFF. The V gene is TRBV14, the J gene TRBJ1-1, with TRBD1 identical over 8 bases. The V and J ends lost 8 bases and 4 bases, in that order; junction bases with no gene match: 6. Germline values: CDR1 SGHDN, CDR2 FVKESK. This CDR3 is built from 13 residues.

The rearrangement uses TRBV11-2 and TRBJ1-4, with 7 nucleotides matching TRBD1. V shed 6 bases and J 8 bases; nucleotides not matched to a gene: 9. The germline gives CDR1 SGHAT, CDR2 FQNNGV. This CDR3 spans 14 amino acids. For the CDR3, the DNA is TGTGCCAGCAGAACCCCGGGACAGCCGGAAAAACTGTTTTTT. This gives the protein CASRTPGQPEKLFF. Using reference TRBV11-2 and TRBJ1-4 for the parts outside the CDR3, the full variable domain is EAGVAQSPRYKIIEKRQSVAFWCNPISGHATLYWYQQILGQGPKLLIQFQNNGVVDDSQLPKDRFSAERLKGVDSTLKIQPAKLEDSAVYLCASRTPGQPEKLFFGSGTQLSVL.

Here the CDR3 DNA reads TGTGCCATCAGTGGAAATACAGAAAGGCCTAGCGGGAGCTACAATGAGCAGTTCTTC. Amino acid sequence: CAISGNTERPSGSYNEQFF. This chain connects TRBV10-3 to TRBJ2-1; 10 bases agree with TRBD2. The CDR3 loop spans 19 amino acids. With 4 bases clipped from V and 3 bases from J, the junction kept 15 bases outside the gene matches. Germline V gives CDR1 ENHRY, CDR2 SYGVKD.

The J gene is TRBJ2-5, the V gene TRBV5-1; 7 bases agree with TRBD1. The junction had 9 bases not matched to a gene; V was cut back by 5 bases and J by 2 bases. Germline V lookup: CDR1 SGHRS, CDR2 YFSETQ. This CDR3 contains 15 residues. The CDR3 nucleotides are TGCGCCAGCAGTTACGGACAGGCCATTCAAGAGACCCAGTACTTC. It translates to CASSYGQAIQETQYF.

CDR3 coding DNA: TGTGCCAGCAGTCGCCTACTAGCGGGAGGCTACAATGAGCAGTTCTTC. Encoded protein: CASSRLLAGGYNEQFF. This chain uses TRBV2 with TRBJ2-1, with TRBD2 identical over 12 bases. This CDR3 region has 16 residues. Germline CDR1 SNHLY, CDR2 FYNNEI. V trimming: 5 bases; J trimming: 3 bases; junction bases outside the gene matches: 5.

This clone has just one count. The CDR3 bases are TGTGCCAGCAGCTCGGCAGGGCTCTATGGCTACACCTTC. This codes for CASSSAGLYGYTF. The rearrangement joins TRBV7-2 to TRBJ1-2; maybe TRBD1 (5 bases). V was shortened by 4 bases and J by 4 bases, with 10 bases between the two germline ends. The germline gives CDR1 SGHTA, CDR2 FQGNSA. This CDR3 contains 13 residues.

In DNA form, the CDR3 reads TGTGCCAGCAGCTTATCGGCCGGGACAGGGTTCGGCGAGCAGTACTTC. This encodes CASSLSAGTGFGEQYF. The V gene is TRBV7-6, the J gene TRBJ2-7; 9 bases map to TRBD1. The CDR3 length is 16 residues. V lost 2 bases, J lost 6 bases, and 11 bases stayed unmatched. Germline V gene lookup returns CDR1 SGHVS and CDR2 FNYEAQ.

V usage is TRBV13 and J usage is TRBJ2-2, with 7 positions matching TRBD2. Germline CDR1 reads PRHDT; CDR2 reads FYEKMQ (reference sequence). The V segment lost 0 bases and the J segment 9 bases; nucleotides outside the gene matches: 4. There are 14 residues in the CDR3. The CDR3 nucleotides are TGTGCCAGCAGCTTAGGCGGGAGGTTACGGGAGCTGTTTTTT. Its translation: CASSLGGRLRELFF.

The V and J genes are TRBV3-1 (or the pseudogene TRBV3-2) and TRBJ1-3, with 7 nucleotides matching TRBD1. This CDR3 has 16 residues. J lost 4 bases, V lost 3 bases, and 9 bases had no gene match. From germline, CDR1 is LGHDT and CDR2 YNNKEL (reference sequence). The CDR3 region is CASSQALTGYGNTIYF. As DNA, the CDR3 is TGTGCCAGCAGCCAGGCGCTGACAGGGTACGGAAACACCATATATTTT.

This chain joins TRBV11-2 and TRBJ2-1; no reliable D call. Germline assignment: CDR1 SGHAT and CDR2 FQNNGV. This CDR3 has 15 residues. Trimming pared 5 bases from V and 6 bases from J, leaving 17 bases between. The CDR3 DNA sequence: TGTGCCAGCAGCCCGCGGTTGAGTATGGGCAATGAGCAGTTCTTC. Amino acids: CASSPRLSMGNEQFF.

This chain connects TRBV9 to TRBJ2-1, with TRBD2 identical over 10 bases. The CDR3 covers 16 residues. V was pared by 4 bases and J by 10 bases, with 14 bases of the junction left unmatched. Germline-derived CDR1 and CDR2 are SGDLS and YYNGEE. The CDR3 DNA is TGTGCCAGCAGCCCGGCTGGCGGGCTAGCGGGAGTAGAGCAGTTCTTC. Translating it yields CASSPAGGLAGVEQFF.

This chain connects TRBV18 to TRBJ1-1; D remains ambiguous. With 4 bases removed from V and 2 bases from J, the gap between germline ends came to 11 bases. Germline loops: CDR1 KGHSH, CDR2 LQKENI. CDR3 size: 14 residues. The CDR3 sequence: CASSREEGNTEAFF. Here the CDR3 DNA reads TGTGCCAGCTCACGCGAGGAGGGAAACACTGAAGCTTTCTTT. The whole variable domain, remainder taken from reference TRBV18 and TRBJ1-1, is NAGVMQNPRHLVRRRGQEARLRCSPMKGHSHVYWYRQLPEEGLKFMVYLQKENIIDESGMPKERFSAEFPKEGPSILRIQQVVRGDSAAYFCASSREEGNTEAFFGQGTRLTVV.